This TCR beta chain comes out of a study of neoadjuvant anti-PD-1 for oral cavity cancer. The CDR3 runs to 15 residues. From germline, CDR1 is SEHNR and CDR2 FQNEAQ (reference sequence). Trimming at V came to 5 bases and at J to 8 bases, leaving 10 bases not matched to a gene. TCRdb keeps only in-frame clones here, not all; method: immunoSEQ multiplex PCR. The top ten clones hold 3% to 3.5% of a sample with approximately 83,000 clones, more than 80% of them seen once. This clonotype originated in a person aged 35-79 years with oral cavity squamous cell carcinoma. The sample consisted of PBMCs, taken before nivolumab (anti-PD-1) treatment. The rearrangement links TRBV7-9 to TRBJ2-2; TRBD1 aligns across 8 bases. CDR3 sequence reads: CASSQDRAWEGELFF. The CDR3 bases are TGTGCCAGCAGCCAGGACAGGGCCTGGGAAGGGGAGCTGTTTTTT.